This T cell receptor (beta chain) comes out of a study of memory CD4+ T cells and cytomegalovirus serostatus. Study background: This sample comes from healthy Belgian adults, about 10 CMV seropositive, 24 seronegative.

Germline CDR1 is MDHEN and CDR2 is SYDVKM. This CDR3 comprises 12 residues. Trimming took off 6 bases at V and 8 bases at J, with 13 bases between the two ends. Sequencing was performed with immunoSEQ multiplex PCR; in TCRdb, only in-frame clones are kept and a portion is missing. Seen here are roughly 50,000 clones, around 85% observed once, and the top ten hold about 0.86%. Single viable CD3+CD4+CD8-CD45RO+ cells were sorted as the memory CD4+ T cells. Serostatus was set by detecting CMV pp150, pp28, p38, p52 IgG. The clonotype comes from an adult in good health and CMV-seronegative. Sequenced: memory CD4+ T cells from blood. This chain links TRBV28 with TRBJ1-2; maybe TRBD1 (5 bases). CDR3 loop: CASSPRVSGYTF. CDR3 nucleotide sequence: TGTGCCAGCAGCCCCAGGGTTTCCGGCTACACCTTC.